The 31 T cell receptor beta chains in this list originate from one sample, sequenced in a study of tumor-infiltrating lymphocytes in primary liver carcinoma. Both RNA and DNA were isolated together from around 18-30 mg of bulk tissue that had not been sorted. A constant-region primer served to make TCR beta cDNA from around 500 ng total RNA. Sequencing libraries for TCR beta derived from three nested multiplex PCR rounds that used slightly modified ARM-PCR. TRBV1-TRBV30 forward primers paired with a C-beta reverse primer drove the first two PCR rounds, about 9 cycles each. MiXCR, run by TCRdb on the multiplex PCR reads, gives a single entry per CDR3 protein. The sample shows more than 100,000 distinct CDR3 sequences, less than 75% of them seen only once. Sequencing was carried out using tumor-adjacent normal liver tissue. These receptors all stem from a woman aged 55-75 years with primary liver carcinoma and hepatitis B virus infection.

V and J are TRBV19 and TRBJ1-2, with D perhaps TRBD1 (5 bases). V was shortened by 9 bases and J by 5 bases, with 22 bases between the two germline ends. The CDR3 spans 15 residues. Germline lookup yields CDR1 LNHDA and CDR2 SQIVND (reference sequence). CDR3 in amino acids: CASQRHGGFNYGYTF. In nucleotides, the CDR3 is TGTGCCAGCCAACGGCATGGGGGTTTCAATTATGGCTACACCTTC. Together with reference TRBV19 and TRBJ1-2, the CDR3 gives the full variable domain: DGGITQSPKYLFRKEGQNVTLSCEQNLNHDAMYWYRQDPGQGLRLIYYSQIVNDFQKGDIAEGYSVSREKKESFPLTVTSAQKNPTAFYLCASQRHGGFNYGYTFGSGTRLTVV.

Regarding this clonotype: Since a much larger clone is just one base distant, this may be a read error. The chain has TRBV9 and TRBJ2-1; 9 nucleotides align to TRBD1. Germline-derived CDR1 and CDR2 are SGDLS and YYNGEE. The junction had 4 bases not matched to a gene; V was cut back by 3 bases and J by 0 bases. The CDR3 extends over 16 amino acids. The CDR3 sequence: CASSALGQGSYNEQFF. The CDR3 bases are TGTGCCAGCAGCGCCCTGGGACAGGGCTCCTACAATGAGCAGTTCTTC. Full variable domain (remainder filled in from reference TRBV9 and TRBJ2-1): DSGVTQTPKHLITATGQRVTLRCSPRSGDLSVYWYQQSLDQGLQFLIQYYNGEERAKGNILERFSAQQFPDLHSELNLSSLELGDSALYFCASSALGQGSYNEQFFGPGTRLTVL.

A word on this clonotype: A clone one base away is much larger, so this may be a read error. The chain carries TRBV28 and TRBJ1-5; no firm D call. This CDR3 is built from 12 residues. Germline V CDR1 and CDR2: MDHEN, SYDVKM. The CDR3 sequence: CASSLVDQPKHF. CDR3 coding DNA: TGTGCCAGCAGTTTAGTGGATCAGCCCAAGCATTTT.

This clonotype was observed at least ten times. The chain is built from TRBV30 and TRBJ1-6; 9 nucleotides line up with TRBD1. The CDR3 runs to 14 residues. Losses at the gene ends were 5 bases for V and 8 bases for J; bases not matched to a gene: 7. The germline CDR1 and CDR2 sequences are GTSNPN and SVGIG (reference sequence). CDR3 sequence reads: CAWEGTGRHSPLHF. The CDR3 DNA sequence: TGTGCCTGGGAGGGGACAGGGCGTCATTCACCCCTCCACTTT.

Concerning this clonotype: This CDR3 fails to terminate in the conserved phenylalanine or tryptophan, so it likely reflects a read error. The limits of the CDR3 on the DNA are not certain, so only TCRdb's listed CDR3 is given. The CDR3: CATHPPGYEQYS. The V and J genes are TRBV11-2 and TRBJ2-7; the table assigns TRBD2, which was not confirmed against the DNA. Counting both end residues, the CDR3 totals 12 amino acids. Germline CDR1 reads SGHAT; CDR2 reads FQNNGV.

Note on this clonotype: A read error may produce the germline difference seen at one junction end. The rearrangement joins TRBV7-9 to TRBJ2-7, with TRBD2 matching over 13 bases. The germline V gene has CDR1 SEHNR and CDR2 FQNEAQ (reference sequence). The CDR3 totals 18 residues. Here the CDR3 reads CASSWPALAGGPASELYF. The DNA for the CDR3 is TGTGCCAGCAGCTGGCCGGCACTAGCGGGAGGGCCCGCTTCTGAGCTGTACTTC.

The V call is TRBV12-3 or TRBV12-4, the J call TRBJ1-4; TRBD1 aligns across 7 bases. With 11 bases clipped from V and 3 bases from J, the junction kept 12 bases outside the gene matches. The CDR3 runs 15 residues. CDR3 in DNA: TGTGCCGACAGTCATGCCGGGACAGCTAATGAAAAACTGTTTTTT. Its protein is CADSHAGTANEKLFF.

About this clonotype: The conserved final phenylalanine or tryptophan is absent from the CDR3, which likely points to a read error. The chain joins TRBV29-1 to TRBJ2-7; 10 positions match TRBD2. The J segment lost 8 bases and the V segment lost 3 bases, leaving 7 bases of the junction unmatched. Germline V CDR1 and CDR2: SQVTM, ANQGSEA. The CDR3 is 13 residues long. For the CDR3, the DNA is TGCAGCGTTGAGCGAACTAGCGGGATCAAGCAGTACTTA. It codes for CSVERTSGIKQYL.

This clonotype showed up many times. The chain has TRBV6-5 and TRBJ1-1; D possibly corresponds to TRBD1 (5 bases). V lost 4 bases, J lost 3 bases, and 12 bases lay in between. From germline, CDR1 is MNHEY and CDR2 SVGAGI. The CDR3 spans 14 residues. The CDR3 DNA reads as TGTGCCAGCAGTTTCCTCACAGGTCACACTGAAGCTTTCTTT. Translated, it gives CASSFLTGHTEAFF.

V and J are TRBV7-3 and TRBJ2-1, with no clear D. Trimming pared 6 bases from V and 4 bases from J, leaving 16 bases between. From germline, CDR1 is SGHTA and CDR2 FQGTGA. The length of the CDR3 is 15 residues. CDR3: CASSLAAPPYNEQFF. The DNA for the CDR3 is TGTGCCAGCAGTCTGGCAGCCCCCCCATACAATGAGCAGTTCTTC.

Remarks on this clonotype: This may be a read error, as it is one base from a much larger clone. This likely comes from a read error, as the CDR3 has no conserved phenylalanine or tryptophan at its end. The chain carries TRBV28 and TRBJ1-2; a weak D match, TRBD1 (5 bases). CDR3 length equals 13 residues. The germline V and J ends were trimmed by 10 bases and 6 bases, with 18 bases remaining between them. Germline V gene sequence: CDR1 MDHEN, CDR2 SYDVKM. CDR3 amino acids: CATQVGGLNGYTL. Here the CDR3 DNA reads TGTGCCACACAGGTCGGAGGGTTGAATGGCTACACCTTG.

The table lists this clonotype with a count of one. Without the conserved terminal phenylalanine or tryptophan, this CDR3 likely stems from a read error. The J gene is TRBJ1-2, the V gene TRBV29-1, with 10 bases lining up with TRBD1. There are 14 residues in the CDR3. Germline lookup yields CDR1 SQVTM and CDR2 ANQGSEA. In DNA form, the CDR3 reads TGCAGTGCTGGGGACAGGGGTTCGATTCATGGCTACACCCTC. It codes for CSAGDRGSIHGYTL.

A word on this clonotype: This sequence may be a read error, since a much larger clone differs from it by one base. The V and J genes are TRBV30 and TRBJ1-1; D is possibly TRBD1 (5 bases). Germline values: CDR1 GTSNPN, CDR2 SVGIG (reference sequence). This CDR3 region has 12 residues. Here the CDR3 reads CASWRGNTGAFF. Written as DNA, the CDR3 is TGTGCCTCATGGCGGGGGAACACTGGAGCTTTCTTT. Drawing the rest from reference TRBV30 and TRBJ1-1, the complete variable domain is SQTIHQWPATLVQPVGSPLSLECTVEGTSNPNLYWYRQAAGRGLQLLFYSVGIGQISSEVPQNLSASRPQDRQFILSSKKLLLSDSGFYLCASWRGNTGAFFGQGTRLTVV.

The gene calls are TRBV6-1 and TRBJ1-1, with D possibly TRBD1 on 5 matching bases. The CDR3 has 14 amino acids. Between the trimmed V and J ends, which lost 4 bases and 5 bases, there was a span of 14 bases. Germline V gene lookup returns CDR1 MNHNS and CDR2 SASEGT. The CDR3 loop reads CASSVRDPKTEAFF. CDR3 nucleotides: TGTGCCAGCAGTGTTAGGGACCCCAAGACTGAAGCTTTCTTT.

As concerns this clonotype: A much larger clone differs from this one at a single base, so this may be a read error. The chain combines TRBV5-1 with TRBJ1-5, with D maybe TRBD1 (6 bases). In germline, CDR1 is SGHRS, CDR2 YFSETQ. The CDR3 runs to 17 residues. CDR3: CASSFGQRGYSNQSQHF. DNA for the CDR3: TGCGCCAGCAGCTTCGGACAGCGGGGTTATAGCAATCAGTCCCAGCATTTT.

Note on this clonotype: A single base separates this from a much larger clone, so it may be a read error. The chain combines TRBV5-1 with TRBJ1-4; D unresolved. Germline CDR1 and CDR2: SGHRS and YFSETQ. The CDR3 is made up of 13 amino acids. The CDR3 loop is CASSPGANEILFF. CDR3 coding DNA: TGCGCCAGCAGCCCGGGAGCGAATGAAATACTGTTTTTT. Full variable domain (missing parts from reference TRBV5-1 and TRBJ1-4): KAGVTQTPRYLIKTRGQQVTLSCSPISGHRSVSWYQQTPGQGLQFLFEYFSETQRNKGNFPGRFSGRQFSNSRSEMNVSTLELGDSALYLCASSPGANEILFFGSGTQLSVL.

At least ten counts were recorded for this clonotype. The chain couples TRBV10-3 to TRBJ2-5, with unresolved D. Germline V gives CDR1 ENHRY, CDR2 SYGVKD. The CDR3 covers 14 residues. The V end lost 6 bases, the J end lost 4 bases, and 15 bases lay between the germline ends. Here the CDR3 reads CAIRSGPLGETQYF. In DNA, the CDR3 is TGTGCCATCAGATCAGGACCCCTCGGAGAGACCCAGTACTTC.

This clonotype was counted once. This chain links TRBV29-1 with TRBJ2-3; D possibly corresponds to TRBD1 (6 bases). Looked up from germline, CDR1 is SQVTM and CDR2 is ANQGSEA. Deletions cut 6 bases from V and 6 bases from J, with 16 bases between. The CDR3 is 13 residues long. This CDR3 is CSVKGVQWDTQYF. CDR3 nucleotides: TGCAGCGTGAAGGGGGTGCAGTGGGATACGCAGTATTTT.

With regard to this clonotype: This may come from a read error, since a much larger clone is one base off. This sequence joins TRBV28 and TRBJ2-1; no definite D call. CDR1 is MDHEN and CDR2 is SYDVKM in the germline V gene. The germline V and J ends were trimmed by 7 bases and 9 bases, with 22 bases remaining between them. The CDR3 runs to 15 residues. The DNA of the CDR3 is TGTGCCAGCACCAAAGCCCTTTATCGAAACAGTGAGCAGTTCTTC. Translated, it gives CASTKALYRNSEQFF.

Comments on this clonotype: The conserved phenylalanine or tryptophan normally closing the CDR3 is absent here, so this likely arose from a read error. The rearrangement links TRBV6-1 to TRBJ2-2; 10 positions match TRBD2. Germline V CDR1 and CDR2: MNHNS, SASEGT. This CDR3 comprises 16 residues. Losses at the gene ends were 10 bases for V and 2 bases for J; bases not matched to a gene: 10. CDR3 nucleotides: TGTGCCAACAGCTCCGGGACTAGCGTTAACACCGGGGAGCTGTTTCTT. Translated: CANSSGTSVNTGELFL.

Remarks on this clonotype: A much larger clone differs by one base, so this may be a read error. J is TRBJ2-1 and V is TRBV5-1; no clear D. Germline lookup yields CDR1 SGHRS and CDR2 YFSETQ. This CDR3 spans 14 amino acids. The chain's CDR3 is CASSLGLTGNEQIF. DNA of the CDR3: TGCGCCAGCAGCTTGGGACTGACTGGAAATGAGCAGATCTTC.

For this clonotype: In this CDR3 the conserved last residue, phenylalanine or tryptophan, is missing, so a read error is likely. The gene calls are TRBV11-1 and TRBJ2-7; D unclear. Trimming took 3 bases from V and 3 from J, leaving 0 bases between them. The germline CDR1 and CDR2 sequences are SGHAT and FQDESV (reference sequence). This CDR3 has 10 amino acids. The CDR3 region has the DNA TGTGCCAGCAGCTTCTACGAGCAGTACCTC. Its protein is CASSFYEQYL.

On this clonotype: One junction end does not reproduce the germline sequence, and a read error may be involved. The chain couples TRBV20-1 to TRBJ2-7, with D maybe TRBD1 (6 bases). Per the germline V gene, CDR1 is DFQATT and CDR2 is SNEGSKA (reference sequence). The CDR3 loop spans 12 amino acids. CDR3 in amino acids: CNARDRLYEQYF. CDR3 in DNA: TGCAATGCTAGAGACAGGTTATACGAGCAGTACTTC.

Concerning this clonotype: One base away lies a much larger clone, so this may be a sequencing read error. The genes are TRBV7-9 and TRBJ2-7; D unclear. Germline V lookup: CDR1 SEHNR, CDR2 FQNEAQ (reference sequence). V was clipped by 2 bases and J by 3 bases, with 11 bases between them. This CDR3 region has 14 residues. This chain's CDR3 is CASSLRVGLYEQYF. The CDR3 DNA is TGTGCCAGCAGCTTAAGGGTGGGTCTCTACGAGCAGTACTTC.

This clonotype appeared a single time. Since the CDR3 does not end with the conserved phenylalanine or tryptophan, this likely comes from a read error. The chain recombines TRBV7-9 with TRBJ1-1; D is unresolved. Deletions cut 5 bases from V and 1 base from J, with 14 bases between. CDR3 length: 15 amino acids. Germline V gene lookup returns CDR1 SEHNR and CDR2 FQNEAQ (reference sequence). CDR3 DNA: TGTGCCAGCAGCCTATCTGGGATGGGGAACACTGAAGCTTTCTTG. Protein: CASSLSGMGNTEAFL.

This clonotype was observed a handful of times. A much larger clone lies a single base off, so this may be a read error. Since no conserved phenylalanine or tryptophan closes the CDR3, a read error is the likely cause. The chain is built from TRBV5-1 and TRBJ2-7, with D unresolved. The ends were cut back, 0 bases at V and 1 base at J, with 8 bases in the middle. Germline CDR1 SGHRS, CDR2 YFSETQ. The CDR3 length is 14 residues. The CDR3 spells CASSLVGSSYEQYL. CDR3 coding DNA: TGCGCCAGCAGCTTGGTCGGCAGTTCCTACGAGCAGTACCTC.

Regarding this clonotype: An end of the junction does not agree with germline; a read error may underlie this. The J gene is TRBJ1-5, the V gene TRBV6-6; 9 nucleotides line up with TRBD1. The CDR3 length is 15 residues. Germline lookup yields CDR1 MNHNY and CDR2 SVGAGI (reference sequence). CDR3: CASSYPDRGDQPQYF. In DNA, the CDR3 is TGTGCCAGCAGTTACCCAGACAGGGGGGACCAGCCCCAATATTTT.

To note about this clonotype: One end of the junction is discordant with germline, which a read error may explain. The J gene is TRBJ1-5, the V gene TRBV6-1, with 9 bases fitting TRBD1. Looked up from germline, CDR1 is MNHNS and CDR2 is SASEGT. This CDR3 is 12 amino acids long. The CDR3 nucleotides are TGTGTCAGCAGGGACAGGGTGGTGCACCAGCATTTT. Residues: CVSRDRVVHQHF.

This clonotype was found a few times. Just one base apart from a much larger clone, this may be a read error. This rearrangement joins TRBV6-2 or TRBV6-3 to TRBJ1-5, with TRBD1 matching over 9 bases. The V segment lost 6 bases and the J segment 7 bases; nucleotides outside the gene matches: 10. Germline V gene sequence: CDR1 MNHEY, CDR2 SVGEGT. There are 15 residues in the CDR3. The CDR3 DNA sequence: TGTGCCAGCAGCTCGGGACAGGGCGGCCACCAGCCCCAGCATTTT. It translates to CASSSGQGGHQPQHF.

The CDR3 sequence is CASPRASGTDTQHF. In DNA form, the CDR3 reads TGTGCCAGCCCGAGGGCAAGCGGCACAGATACGCAGCATTTT. This chain joins TRBV2 and TRBJ2-3; D is uncertain. The tail of the sequence fits TRBJ1-5 better, so the J call may be wrong. This CDR3 has 14 amino acids. Germline CDR1 is SNHLY and CDR2 is FYNNEI.

CDR3 loop: CASSLLGLPTDTQYF. Written as DNA, the CDR3 is TGTGCCAGCAGCTTACTGGGACTACCCACAGATACGCAGTATTTT. J is TRBJ2-3 and V is TRBV7-3; TRBD2 agrees at 7 bases. This CDR3 is built from 15 residues. Germline V gene lookup returns CDR1 SGHTA and CDR2 FQGTGA. V trimming: 2 bases; J trimming: 2 bases; junction bases outside the gene matches: 4.